Shown below are 28 T cell receptor beta chains from a single sample sequenced in a study of CD4 T cells in relation to SARS-CoV-2 and coronaviruses. Generated by immunoSEQ multiplex PCR, the TCRdb table keeps only in-frame clones and is missing some. Of 15,000 to 20,000 clones listed, 65% to 80% are singletons. For these receptors, no antigen is known. Unexposed donor CD4+ T cells date from about 2011-2018, before the COVID-19 pandemic. Isolation of CD4+ T cells took place after around eleven days in culture. The sequenced sample consisted of CD4+ T cells from PBMCs, cultured in vitro. These receptor sequences come from a human donor in good health.

The chain combines TRBV10-3 with TRBJ1-5; 7 nucleotides align to TRBD1. V was pared by 4 bases and J by 3 bases, with 3 bases of the junction left unmatched. CDR3 size: 14 residues. Germline loops: CDR1 ENHRY, CDR2 SYGVKD. The CDR3 protein is CAISGDRDNQPQHF. CDR3 nucleotides: TGTGCCATCAGTGGAGACAGGGACAATCAGCCCCAGCATTTT.

This chain connects TRBV27 to TRBJ2-1, with D uncertain. Trimming removed 5 bases at V and 1 base at J, with 18 bases between. Germline V CDR1 and CDR2: MNHEY, SMNVEV (reference sequence). The CDR3 is 17 residues long. CDR3 residues: CASSPYPLALSYNEQFF. Here the CDR3 DNA reads TGTGCCAGCAGTCCTTACCCCCTCGCACTATCCTACAATGAGCAGTTCTTC.

In its sample, this clone was seen once. V is TRBV28 and J is TRBJ2-3, with 7 bases that match TRBD1. J lost 6 bases, V lost 5 bases, and 11 bases had no gene match. The germline V gene has CDR1 MDHEN and CDR2 SYDVKM. The CDR3 is made up of 15 amino acids. CDR3 amino acids: CASSAPGQSSDTQYF. The CDR3 DNA sequence: TGTGCCAGCAGTGCCCCGGGACAGTCAAGCGATACGCAGTATTTT.

CDR3 bases: TGCGCCAGCAGCGTTCCGACAGGGGACGGTAATTCACCCCTCCACTTT. Translating gives CASSVPTGDGNSPLHF. The chain uses TRBV5-1 and TRBJ1-6, with 8 bases that match TRBD1. CDR3 size: 16 residues. Germline V gives CDR1 SGHRS, CDR2 YFSETQ. With 4 bases clipped from V and 6 bases from J, the junction kept 9 bases outside the gene matches.

The sample holds one count of this clone. V gene TRBV6-5 combines with J gene TRBJ1-2; D uncertain. This CDR3 comprises 11 residues. V was trimmed by 8 bases and J by 5 bases, leaving 9 bases between them. Per germline, CDR1 MNHEY and CDR2 SVGAGI. The chain's CDR3 is CASQSGYGYTF. The CDR3 bases are TGTGCCAGCCAGTCGGGGTATGGCTACACCTTC.

The chain carries TRBV12-3 or TRBV12-4 and TRBJ1-5; D unclear. V lost 3 bases to trimming and J lost 7 bases, with 7 bases between them. The CDR3 runs 12 residues. DNA for the CDR3: TGTGCCAGCAGTTTTTACCGGCAGCCCCAGCATTTT. As protein: CASSFYRQPQHF.

The V and J genes are TRBV29-1 and TRBJ2-1; D is uncertain. The CDR3 length is 13 residues. From germline, CDR1 is SQVTM and CDR2 ANQGSEA. Deletions cut 6 bases from V and 9 bases from J, with 18 bases between. The CDR3 protein is CSVSSGGLGEQFF. In DNA, the CDR3 is TGCAGCGTCAGTTCGGGTGGCCTGGGTGAGCAGTTCTTC.

This rearrangement joins TRBV4-2 to TRBJ2-1, with unresolved D. This CDR3 comprises 18 residues. V lost 3 bases and J 0 bases, leaving 18 bases between the germline ends. Per germline, CDR1 LGHNA and CDR2 YNFKEQ. CDR3 nucleotide sequence: TGTGCCAGCAGCCACTCAATCCAGCCGACGGTCTCCTACAATGAGCAGTTCTTC. It yields the protein CASSHSIQPTVSYNEQFF.

The chain has TRBV12-5 and TRBJ2-7, with 9 bases that match TRBD1. Per germline, CDR1 LGHNT and CDR2 FRNRAP. The junction had 7 bases not matched to a gene; V was cut back by 0 bases and J by 4 bases. CDR3 length: 16 residues. The CDR3 here is CASGLVLGQGVYEQYF. CDR3 sequence (DNA): TGTGCTAGTGGTTTGGTTCTGGGACAGGGTGTGTACGAGCAGTACTTC.

The chain joins TRBV5-1 to TRBJ2-7, with D perhaps matching TRBD1 or TRBD2 (7 bases each). CDR1 is SGHRS and CDR2 is YFSETQ in the germline V gene. The ends were cut back, 5 bases at V and 3 bases at J, with 21 bases in the middle. The CDR3 length is 16 residues. DNA for the CDR3: TGCGCCAGCAGAGTTGGGAGGGGGCCGGTCATCTACGAGCAGTACTTC. This translates into CASRVGRGPVIYEQYF.

The table lists this clone with a few counts. V usage is TRBV3-1 (or the pseudogene TRBV3-2) and J usage is TRBJ1-1; D remains unclear. V gave up 3 bases and J gave up 2 bases, with 7 bases separating them. CDR1 is LGHDT, CDR2 YNNKEL, per germline (reference sequence). The CDR3 runs to 13 residues. CDR3 in amino acids: CASSQVTNTEAFF. In nucleotides, the CDR3 is TGTGCCAGCAGCCAGGTCACAAACACTGAAGCTTTCTTT.

This chain links TRBV11-2 with TRBJ2-1; tentative D call: TRBD2 (6 bases). This CDR3 contains 17 residues. Per the germline V gene, CDR1 is SGHAT and CDR2 is FQNNGV. V was shortened by 5 bases and J by 0 bases, with 17 bases between the two germline ends. CDR3 in amino acids: CASSLSGRRSSYNEQFF. In nucleotides, the CDR3 is TGTGCCAGCAGCCTCTCTGGGAGGAGAAGCTCCTACAATGAGCAGTTCTTC. Complete variable domain (other parts from reference TRBV11-2 and TRBJ2-1): EAGVAQSPRYKIIEKRQSVAFWCNPISGHATLYWYQQILGQGPKLLIQFQNNGVVDDSQLPKDRFSAERLKGVDSTLKIQPAKLEDSAVYLCASSLSGRRSSYNEQFFGPGTRLTVL.

J is TRBJ2-7 and V is TRBV12-5; D tentatively fits TRBD1 or TRBD2 (7 bases each). Germline assignment: CDR1 LGHNT and CDR2 FRNRAP. V was clipped by 6 bases and J by 0 bases, with 18 bases between them. This CDR3 is 16 amino acids long. CDR3 sequence (DNA): TGTGCTAGTGGGCCCTACAGGGGCGGGAGCTCCTACGAGCAGTACTTC. This encodes CASGPYRGGSSYEQYF. The whole variable domain, filled in from reference TRBV12-5 and TRBJ2-7, reads DARVTQTPRHKVTEMGQEVTMRCQPILGHNTVFWYRQTMMQGLELLAYFRNRAPLDDSGMPKDRFSAEMPDATLATLKIQPSEPRDSAVYFCASGPYRGGSSYEQYFGPGTRLTVT.

This clone appeared a few times. The chain is built from TRBV3-1 (or the pseudogene TRBV3-2) and TRBJ1-6; unclear D gene. Trimming took off 4 bases at V and 5 bases at J, with 9 bases between the two ends. Germline V CDR1 and CDR2: LGHDT, YNNKEL (reference sequence). The CDR3 covers 14 residues. Written as DNA, the CDR3 is TGTGCCAGCAGCCTCGGACTTGATAATTCACCCCTCCACTTT. Translating it yields CASSLGLDNSPLHF.

This clone has more than one count but fewer than ten. The gene calls are TRBV5-1 and TRBJ1-2, with TRBD1 matching over 8 bases. Per germline, CDR1 SGHRS and CDR2 YFSETQ. Trimming cost V 4 bases and J 5 bases; bases outside gene matches: 10. The CDR3 extends over 15 amino acids. CDR3 nucleotides: TGCGCCAGCAGCGGACAGGGACAGGCAACTTATGGCTACACCTTC. This gives the protein CASSGQGQATYGYTF.

The V call is TRBV6-5, the J call TRBJ2-1, with 8 positions matching TRBD1. V shed 7 bases and J 14 bases; nucleotides not matched to a gene: 13. From germline, CDR1 is MNHEY and CDR2 SVGAGI. This CDR3 has 13 residues. The CDR3 region has the DNA TGTGCCAGCACCCGGGACAGGTCCCGGCAGGAGTTCTTC. Amino acid sequence: CASTRDRSRQEFF.

V is TRBV11-2 and J is TRBJ1-2; D not certain. This CDR3 spans 13 amino acids. Deletions cut 1 base from V and 6 bases from J, with 9 bases between. The germline gives CDR1 SGHAT, CDR2 FQNNGV. The CDR3 nucleotides read TGTGCCAGCAGCTTAGGTGTGGTTGATGGCTACACCTTC. Translation: CASSLGVVDGYTF.

To note about this clone: One junction end disagrees with the germline gene, perhaps due to a read error. J is TRBJ2-7 and V is TRBV6-5, with 7 bases fitting TRBD1. From germline, CDR1 is MNHEY and CDR2 SVGAGI. This CDR3 is 12 amino acids long. This CDR3 reads CASSYRGGPLDF. CDR3 nucleotides: TGTGCCAGCAGTTATAGAGGGGGCCCTTTGGACTTC.

This clone has only one observation. The CDR3 loop reads CASSESVVAVSGELFF. CDR3 nucleotides: TGTGCCAGCAGTGAATCGGTAGTTGCCGTGTCCGGGGAGCTGTTTTTT. The V gene is TRBV25-1, the J gene TRBJ2-2; D gene ambiguous. The CDR3 contains 16 residues. CDR1 is MGHDK, CDR2 SYGVNS, per germline. V dropped 1 base and J dropped 6 bases, with 15 bases sitting between them.

V and J are TRBV3-1 (or the pseudogene TRBV3-2) and TRBJ1-4; D may be TRBD1 (5 bases). The germline CDR1 and CDR2 sequences are LGHDT and YNNKEL (reference sequence). Trimming pared 4 bases from V and 12 bases from J, leaving 21 bases between. This CDR3 is built from 15 residues. CDR3 sequence (DNA): TGTGCCAGCAGCCGTAGAGGAGCAGGGTCCGCGGAACTGTTTTTT. Translation gives CASSRRGAGSAELFF.

This clone was counted between two and nine times. The chain is built from TRBV5-5 and TRBJ1-1; D may be TRBD1 (5 bases). CDR1 is SGHKS and CDR2 is YYEKEE in the germline V gene (reference sequence). The CDR3 runs to 14 residues. Trimming pared 0 bases from V and 3 bases from J, leaving 9 bases between. The DNA for the CDR3 is TGTGCCAGCAGCTTGGTCTCCAGGGACACTGAAGCTTTCTTT. This translates into CASSLVSRDTEAFF.

V gene TRBV21-1 combines with J gene TRBJ2-7; the D call of TRBD2 is as the table states it, not checked on the DNA. TRBV21-1 is a pseudogene segment. The CDR3 loop spans 20 amino acids. CDR3 sequence reads: CASSKRRRRVFKGRTYEQYF. The CDR3 DNA follows: TGTGCCAGCAGCAAAAGGAGGAGGAGGGTTTTTAAGGGAAGGACCTACGAGCAGTACTTC.

This clone has a handful of counts. The rearrangement links TRBV2 to TRBJ2-2, with no clear D. The germline CDR1 and CDR2 sequences are SNHLY and FYNNEI. The CDR3 contains 14 residues. V lost 0 bases to trimming and J lost 7 bases, with 9 bases between them. CDR3 nucleotides: TGTGCCAGCAGTGAAGCCCAGGACCTCGGGGAGCTGTTTTTT. It specifies CASSEAQDLGELFF. The full variable domain, completed using reference TRBV2 and TRBJ2-2, is EPEVTQTPSHQVTQMGQEVILRCVPISNHLYFYWYRQILGQKVEFLVSFYNNEISEKSEIFDDQFSVERPDGSNFTLKIRSTKLEDSAMYFCASSEAQDLGELFFGEGSRLTVL.

The V gene is TRBV7-7, the J gene TRBJ2-3; D gene unclear. V was cut by 1 base and J by 5 bases, with 7 bases left in between. Looked up from germline, CDR1 is SSHAT and CDR2 is FNYEAQ (reference sequence). This CDR3 is built from 13 residues. CDR3 bases: TGTGCCAGCAGCTTAGTTACGGGAGATACGCAGTATTTT. Translating gives CASSLVTGDTQYF.

CDR3 DNA sequence: TGTGCCAGCAGCTGGGGGGGAGGCACTGAAGCTTTCTTT. Its translation: CASSWGGGTEAFF. The rearrangement uses TRBV12-3 or TRBV12-4 and TRBJ1-1; D is perhaps TRBD1 (5 bases). This CDR3 spans 13 amino acids. The germline V and J ends were trimmed by 6 bases and 4 bases, with 12 bases remaining between them.

V gene TRBV6-5 combines with J gene TRBJ2-2; a weak D match, TRBD1 (6 bases). This CDR3 region has 14 residues. Trimming cost V 0 bases and J 4 bases, with 6 bases left between them. Germline V lookup: CDR1 MNHEY, CDR2 SVGAGI. In DNA form, the CDR3 reads TGTGCCAGCAGTTACTCAGGGGGCACCGGGGAGCTGTTTTTT. It translates to CASSYSGGTGELFF.

The chain employs TRBV5-1 and TRBJ1-2, with 9 bases aligning to TRBD1. CDR3 length: 15 amino acids. CDR1 SGHRS and CDR2 YFSETQ come from the germline V gene. After removal of 4 bases from V and 6 bases from J, the junction contained 10 bases not matched to a gene. The CDR3 region is CASSRSTGGANGYTF. CDR3 coding DNA: TGCGCCAGCAGCCGATCTACAGGGGGCGCAAATGGCTACACCTTC. Full variable domain (missing parts from reference TRBV5-1 and TRBJ1-2): KAGVTQTPRYLIKTRGQQVTLSCSPISGHRSVSWYQQTPGQGLQFLFEYFSETQRNKGNFPGRFSGRQFSNSRSEMNVSTLELGDSALYLCASSRSTGGANGYTFGSGTRLTVV.

This rearrangement joins TRBV7-9 to TRBJ2-5; 7 nucleotides agree with TRBD2. The V gene end was trimmed by 3 bases and the J gene end by 5 bases; junction bases not matched to a gene: 3. This CDR3 is 13 amino acids long. The germline gives CDR1 SEHNR, CDR2 FQNEAQ (reference sequence). The CDR3 DNA reads as TGTGCCAGCAGCTTGTGGGAGGGGGAGACCCAGTACTTC. Translating gives CASSLWEGETQYF.